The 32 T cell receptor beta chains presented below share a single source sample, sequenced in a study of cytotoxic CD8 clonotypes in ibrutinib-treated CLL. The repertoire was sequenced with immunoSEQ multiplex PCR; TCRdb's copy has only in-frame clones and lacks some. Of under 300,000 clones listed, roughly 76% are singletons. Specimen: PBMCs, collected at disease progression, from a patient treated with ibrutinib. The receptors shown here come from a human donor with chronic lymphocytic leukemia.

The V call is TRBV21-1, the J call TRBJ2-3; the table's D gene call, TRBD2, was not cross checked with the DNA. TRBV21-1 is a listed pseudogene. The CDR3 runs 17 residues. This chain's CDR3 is CASSSRLAGISTDTQYF. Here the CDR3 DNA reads TGTGCCAGCAGCTCCCGACTAGCTGGGATTAGCACAGATACGCAGTATTTT.

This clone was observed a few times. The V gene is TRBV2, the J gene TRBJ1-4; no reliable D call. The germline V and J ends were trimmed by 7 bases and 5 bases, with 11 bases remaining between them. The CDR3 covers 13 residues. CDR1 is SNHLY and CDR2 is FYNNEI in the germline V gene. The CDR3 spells CASTVNGNEKLFF. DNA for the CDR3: TGTGCCAGCACGGTCAACGGGAATGAAAAACTGTTTTTT.

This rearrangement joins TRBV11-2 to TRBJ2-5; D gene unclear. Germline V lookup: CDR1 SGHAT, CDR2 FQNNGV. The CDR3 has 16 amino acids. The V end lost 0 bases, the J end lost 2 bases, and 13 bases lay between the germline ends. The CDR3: CASSLEWGFRQETQYF. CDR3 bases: TGTGCCAGCAGCTTAGAATGGGGTTTTAGGCAAGAGACCCAGTACTTC.

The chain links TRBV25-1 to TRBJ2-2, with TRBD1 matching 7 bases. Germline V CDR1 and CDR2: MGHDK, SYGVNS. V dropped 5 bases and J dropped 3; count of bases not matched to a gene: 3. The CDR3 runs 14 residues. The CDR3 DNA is TGTGCCAGCAGTAGGCAGGGGGACACCGGGGAGCTGTTTTTT. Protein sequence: CASSRQGDTGELFF.

The CDR3 is CASSSTGYYGYTF. CDR3 in DNA: TGTGCCAGCAGTTCTACAGGGTACTATGGCTACACCTTC. This rearrangement joins TRBV2 to TRBJ1-2; possibly TRBD1 for D (6 bases). The CDR3 has 13 residues. CDR1 SNHLY and CDR2 FYNNEI come from the germline V gene. Trimming took 5 bases from V and 3 from J, leaving 10 bases between them.

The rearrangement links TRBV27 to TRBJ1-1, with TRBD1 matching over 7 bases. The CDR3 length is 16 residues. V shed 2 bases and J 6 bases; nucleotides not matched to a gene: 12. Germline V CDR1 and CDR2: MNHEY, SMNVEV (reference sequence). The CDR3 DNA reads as TGTGCCAGCAGTTTACAACCGCAGGGGGGAGGCGCTGAAGCTTTCTTT. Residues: CASSLQPQGGGAEAFF.

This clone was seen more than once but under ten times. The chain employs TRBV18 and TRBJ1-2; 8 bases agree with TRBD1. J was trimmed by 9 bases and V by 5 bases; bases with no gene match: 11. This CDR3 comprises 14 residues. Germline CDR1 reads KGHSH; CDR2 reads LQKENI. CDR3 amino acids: CASSLGQGGWSYTF. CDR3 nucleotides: TGTGCCAGCTCATTAGGACAGGGAGGTTGGAGCTACACCTTC. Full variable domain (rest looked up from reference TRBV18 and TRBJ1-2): NAGVMQNPRHLVRRRGQEARLRCSPMKGHSHVYWYRQLPEEGLKFMVYLQKENIIDESGMPKERFSAEFPKEGPSILRIQQVVRGDSAAYFCASSLGQGGWSYTFGSGTRLTVV.

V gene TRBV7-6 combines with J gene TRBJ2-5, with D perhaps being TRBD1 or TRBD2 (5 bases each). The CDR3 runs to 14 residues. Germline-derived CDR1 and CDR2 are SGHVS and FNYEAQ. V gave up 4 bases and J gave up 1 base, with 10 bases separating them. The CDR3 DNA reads TGTGCCAGCAGCTCCACGGGGCCCCAAGAGACCCAGTACTTC. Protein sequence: CASSSTGPQETQYF.

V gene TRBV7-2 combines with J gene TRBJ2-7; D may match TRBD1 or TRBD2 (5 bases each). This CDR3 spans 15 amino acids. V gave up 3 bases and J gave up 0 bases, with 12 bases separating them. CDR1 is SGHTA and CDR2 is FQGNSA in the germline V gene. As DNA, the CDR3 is TGTGCCAGCAGCTTCCGGGACGCGTACTCCTACGAGCAGTACTTC. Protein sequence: CASSFRDAYSYEQYF.

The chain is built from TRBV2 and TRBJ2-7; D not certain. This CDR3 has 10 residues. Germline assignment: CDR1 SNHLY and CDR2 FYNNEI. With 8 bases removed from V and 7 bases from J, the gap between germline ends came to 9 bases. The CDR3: CASGMGEQYF. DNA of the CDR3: TGTGCCAGCGGGATGGGGGAGCAGTACTTC.

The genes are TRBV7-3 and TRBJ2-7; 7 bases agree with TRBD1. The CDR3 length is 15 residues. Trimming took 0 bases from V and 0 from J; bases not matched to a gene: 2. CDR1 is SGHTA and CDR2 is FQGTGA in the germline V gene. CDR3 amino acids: CASSLTGGNSYEQYF. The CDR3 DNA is TGTGCCAGCAGCTTAACAGGGGGCAACTCCTACGAGCAGTACTTC.

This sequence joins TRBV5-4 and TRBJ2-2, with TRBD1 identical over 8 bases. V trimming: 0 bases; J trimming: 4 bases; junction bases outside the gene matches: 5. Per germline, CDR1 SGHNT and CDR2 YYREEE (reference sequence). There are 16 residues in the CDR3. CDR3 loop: CASSLAGTGRTGELFF. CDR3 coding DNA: TGTGCCAGCAGCTTGGCCGGGACAGGCCGCACCGGGGAGCTGTTTTTT. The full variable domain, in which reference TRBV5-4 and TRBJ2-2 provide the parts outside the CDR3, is ETGVTQSPTHLIKTRGQQVTLRCSSQSGHNTVSWYQQALGQGPQFIFQYYREEENGRGNFPPRFSGLQFPNYSSELNVNALELDDSALYLCASSLAGTGRTGELFFGEGSRLTVL.

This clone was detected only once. Here the CDR3 DNA reads TGTGCCAGCAGCTCCGGGACGGCCTCCTACGAGCAGTACTTC. Encoded protein: CASSSGTASYEQYF. The chain joins TRBV13 to TRBJ2-7; D is perhaps TRBD1 or TRBD2 (5 bases each). With 4 bases removed from V and 0 bases from J, the gap between germline ends came to 10 bases. The CDR3 covers 14 residues. CDR1 and CDR2 (germline): PRHDT, FYEKMQ (reference sequence).

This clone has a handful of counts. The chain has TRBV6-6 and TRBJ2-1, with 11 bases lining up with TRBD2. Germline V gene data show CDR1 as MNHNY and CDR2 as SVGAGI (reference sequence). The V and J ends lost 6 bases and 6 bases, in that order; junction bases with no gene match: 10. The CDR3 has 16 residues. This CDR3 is CASSLLRTSGLNEQFF. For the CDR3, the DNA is TGTGCCAGCAGCCTACTTCGGACTAGCGGGCTCAATGAGCAGTTCTTC.

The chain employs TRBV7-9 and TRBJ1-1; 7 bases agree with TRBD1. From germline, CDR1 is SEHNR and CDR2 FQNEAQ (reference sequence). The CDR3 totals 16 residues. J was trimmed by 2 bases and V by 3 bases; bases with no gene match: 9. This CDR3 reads CASSFPRQGSNTEAFF. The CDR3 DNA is TGTGCCAGCAGCTTCCCTCGACAGGGAAGCAACACTGAAGCTTTCTTT. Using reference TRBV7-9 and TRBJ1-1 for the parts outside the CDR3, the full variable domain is DTGVSQNPRHKITKRGQNVTFRCDPISEHNRLYWYRQTLGQGPEFLTYFQNEAQLEKSRLLSDRFSAERPKGSFSTLEIQRTEQGDSAMYLCASSFPRQGSNTEAFFGQGTRLTVV.

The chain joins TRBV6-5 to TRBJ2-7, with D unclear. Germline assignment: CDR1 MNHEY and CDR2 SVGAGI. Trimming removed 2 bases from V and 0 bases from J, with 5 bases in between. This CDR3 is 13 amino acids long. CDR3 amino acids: CASSYAASYEQYF. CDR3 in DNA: TGTGCCAGCAGTTACGCCGCCTCCTACGAGCAGTACTTC.

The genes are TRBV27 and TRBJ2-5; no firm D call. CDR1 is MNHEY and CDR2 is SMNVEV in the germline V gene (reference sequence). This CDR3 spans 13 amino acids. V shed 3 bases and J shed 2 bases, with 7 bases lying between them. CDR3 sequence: CASSFSAQETQYF. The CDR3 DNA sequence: TGTGCCAGCAGTTTTTCAGCGCAAGAGACCCAGTACTTC.

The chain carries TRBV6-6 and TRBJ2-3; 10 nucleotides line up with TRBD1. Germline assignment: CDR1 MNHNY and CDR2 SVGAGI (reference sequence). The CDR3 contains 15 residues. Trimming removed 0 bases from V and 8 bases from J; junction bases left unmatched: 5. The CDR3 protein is CASSYSPTGGSTQYF. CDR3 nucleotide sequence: TGTGCCAGCAGTTACTCACCGACAGGGGGCAGTACGCAGTATTTT.

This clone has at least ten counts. This chain's CDR3 is CATTAYEQYF. The DNA of the CDR3 is TGTGCCACTACGGCGTACGAGCAGTACTTC. The rearrangement links TRBV19 to TRBJ2-7; no reliable D call. CDR1 LNHDA and CDR2 SQIVND come from the germline V gene (reference sequence). V shed 10 bases and J shed 4 bases, with 8 bases lying between them. The CDR3 contains 10 residues.

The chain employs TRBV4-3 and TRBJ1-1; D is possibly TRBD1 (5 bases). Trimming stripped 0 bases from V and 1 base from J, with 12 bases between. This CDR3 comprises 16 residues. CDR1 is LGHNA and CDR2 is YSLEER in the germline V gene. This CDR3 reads CASSQDTGLKNTEAFF. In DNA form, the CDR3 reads TGCGCCAGCAGCCAAGATACAGGCCTGAAGAACACTGAAGCTTTCTTT.

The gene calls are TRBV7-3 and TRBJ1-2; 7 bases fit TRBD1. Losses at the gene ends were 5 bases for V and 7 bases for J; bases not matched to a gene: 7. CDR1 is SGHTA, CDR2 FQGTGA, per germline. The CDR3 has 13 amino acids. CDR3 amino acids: CASSHDRARGYTF. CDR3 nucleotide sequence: TGTGCCAGCAGCCACGACAGGGCGCGTGGCTACACCTTC.

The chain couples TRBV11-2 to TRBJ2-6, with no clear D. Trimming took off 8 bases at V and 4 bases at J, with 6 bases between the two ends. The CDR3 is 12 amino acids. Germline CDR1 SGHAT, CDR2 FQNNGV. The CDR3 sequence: CASSLGANVLTF. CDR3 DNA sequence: TGTGCCAGCTCCTTAGGGGCCAACGTCCTGACTTTC.

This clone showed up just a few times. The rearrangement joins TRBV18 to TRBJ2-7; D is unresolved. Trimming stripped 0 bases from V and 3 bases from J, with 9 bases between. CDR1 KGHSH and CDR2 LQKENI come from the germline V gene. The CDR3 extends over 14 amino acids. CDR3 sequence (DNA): TGTGCCAGCTCACCACCGCGGCAGCTCTACGAGCAGTACTTC. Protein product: CASSPPRQLYEQYF. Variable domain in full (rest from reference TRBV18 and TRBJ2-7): NAGVMQNPRHLVRRRGQEARLRCSPMKGHSHVYWYRQLPEEGLKFMVYLQKENIIDESGMPKERFSAEFPKEGPSILRIQQVVRGDSAAYFCASSPPRQLYEQYFGPGTRLTVT.

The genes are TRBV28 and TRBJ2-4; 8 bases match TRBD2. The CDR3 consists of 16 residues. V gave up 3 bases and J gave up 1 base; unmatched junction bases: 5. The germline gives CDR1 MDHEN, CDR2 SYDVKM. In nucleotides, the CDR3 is TGTGCCAGCAGTTTGGAGCGGGGGCTTGCCAAAAACATTCAGTACTTC. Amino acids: CASSLERGLAKNIQYF.

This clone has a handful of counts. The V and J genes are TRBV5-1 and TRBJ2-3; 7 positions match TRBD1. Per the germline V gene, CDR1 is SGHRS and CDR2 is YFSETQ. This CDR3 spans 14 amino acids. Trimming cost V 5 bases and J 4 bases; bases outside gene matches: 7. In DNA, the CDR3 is TGCGCCAGCAGTAACAGGGGTGGTTCAGATACGCAGTATTTT. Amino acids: CASSNRGGSDTQYF.

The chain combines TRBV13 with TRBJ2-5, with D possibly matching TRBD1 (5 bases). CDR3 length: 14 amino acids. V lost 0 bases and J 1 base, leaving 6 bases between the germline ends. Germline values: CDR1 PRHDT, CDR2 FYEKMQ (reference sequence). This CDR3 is CASSLGTVQETQYF. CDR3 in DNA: TGTGCCAGCAGCTTAGGGACAGTCCAAGAGACCCAGTACTTC. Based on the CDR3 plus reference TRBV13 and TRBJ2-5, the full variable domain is AAGVIQSPRHLIKEKRETATLKCYPIPRHDTVYWYQQGPGQDPQFLISFYEKMQSDKGSIPDRFSAQQFSDYHSELNMSSLELGDSALYFCASSLGTVQETQYFGPGTRLLVL.

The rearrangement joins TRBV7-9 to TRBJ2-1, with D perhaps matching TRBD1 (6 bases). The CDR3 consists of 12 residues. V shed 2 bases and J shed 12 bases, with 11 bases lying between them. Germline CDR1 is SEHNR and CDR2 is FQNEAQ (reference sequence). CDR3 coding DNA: TGTGCCAGCAGCTTAACAGGGAACGTGCAGTTCTTC. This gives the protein CASSLTGNVQFF.

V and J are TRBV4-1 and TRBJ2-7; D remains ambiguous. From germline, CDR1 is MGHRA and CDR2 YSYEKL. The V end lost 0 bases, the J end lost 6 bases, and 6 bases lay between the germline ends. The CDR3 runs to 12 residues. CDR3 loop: CASSQDASEQYF. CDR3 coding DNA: TGCGCCAGCAGCCAAGATGCGTCCGAGCAGTACTTC.

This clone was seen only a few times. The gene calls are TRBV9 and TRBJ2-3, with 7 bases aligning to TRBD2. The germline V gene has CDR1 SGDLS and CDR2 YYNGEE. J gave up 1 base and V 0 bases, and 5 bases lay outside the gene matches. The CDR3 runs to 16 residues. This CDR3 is CASSVGGGPGTDTQYF. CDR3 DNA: TGTGCCAGCAGCGTAGGGGGAGGGCCTGGCACAGATACGCAGTATTTT.

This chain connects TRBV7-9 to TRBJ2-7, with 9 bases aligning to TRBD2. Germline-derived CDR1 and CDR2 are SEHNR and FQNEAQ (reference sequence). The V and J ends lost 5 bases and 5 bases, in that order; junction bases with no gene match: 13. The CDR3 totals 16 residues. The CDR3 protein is CASSPQGLAGSHEQYF. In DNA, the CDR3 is TGTGCCAGCAGCCCTCAGGGGCTAGCGGGATCCCACGAGCAGTACTTC.

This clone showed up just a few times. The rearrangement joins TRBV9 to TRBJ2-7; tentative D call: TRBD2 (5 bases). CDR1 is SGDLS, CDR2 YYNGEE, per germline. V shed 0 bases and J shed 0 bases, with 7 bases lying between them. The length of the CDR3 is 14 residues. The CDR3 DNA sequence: TGTGCCAGCAGCGTAGATGAGGGCTCCTACGAGCAGTACTTC. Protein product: CASSVDEGSYEQYF. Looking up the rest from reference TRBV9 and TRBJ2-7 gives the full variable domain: DSGVTQTPKHLITATGQRVTLRCSPRSGDLSVYWYQQSLDQGLQFLIQYYNGEERAKGNILERFSAQQFPDLHSELNLSSLELGDSALYFCASSVDEGSYEQYFGPGTRLTVT.

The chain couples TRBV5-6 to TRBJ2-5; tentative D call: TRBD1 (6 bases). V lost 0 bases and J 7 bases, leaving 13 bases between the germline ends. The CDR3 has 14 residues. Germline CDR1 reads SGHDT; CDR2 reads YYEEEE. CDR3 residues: CASSLEGGLGTQYF. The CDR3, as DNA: TGTGCCAGCAGCTTGGAAGGGGGATTGGGGACCCAGTACTTC. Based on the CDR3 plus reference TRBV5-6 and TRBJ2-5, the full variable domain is DAGVTQSPTHLIKTRGQQVTLRCSPKSGHDTVSWYQQALGQGPQFIFQYYEEEERQRGNFPDRFSGHQFPNYSSELNVNALLLGDSALYLCASSLEGGLGTQYFGPGTRLLVL.